This T cell receptor (beta chain) was recorded in a study of siplizumab effects on memory and regulatory T cells. General observations from the study: Where siplizumab was present, mappable alloreactive CD4+ clones averaged almost 70% Treg-derived, compared with 25% to 30% in controls. Phenotypic classification as naive or memory proved unattainable for roughly 80-96% of proliferating CD4+ or CD8+ clones. Among alloreactive clones, only a minor fraction mapped to unstimulated subsets.

Roughly 9.3 x 10^4 TCR templates were assayed per sample. Data came from immunoSEQ multiplex PCR; TCRdb stores just in-frame clones and leaves some out. The sample carries tens of thousands of clones, around 94% recorded once. Remarks on this clone: Its matching antigen is unknown.

Germline V gives CDR1 LNHDA, CDR2 SQIVND (reference sequence). The CDR3 extends over 16 amino acids. J was trimmed by 4 bases and V by 5 bases; bases with no gene match: 7. The clonotype comes from a human donor in good health. Sequenced input: non-Treg CD4+ T cells sorted from blood. The chain is built from TRBV19 and TRBJ2-2; TRBD1 matches at 10 bases. In nucleotides, the CDR3 is TGTGCCAGTAGTGTGGGACAGGGGATACGCACCGGGGAGCTGTTTTTT. Residues: CASSVGQGIRTGELFF.